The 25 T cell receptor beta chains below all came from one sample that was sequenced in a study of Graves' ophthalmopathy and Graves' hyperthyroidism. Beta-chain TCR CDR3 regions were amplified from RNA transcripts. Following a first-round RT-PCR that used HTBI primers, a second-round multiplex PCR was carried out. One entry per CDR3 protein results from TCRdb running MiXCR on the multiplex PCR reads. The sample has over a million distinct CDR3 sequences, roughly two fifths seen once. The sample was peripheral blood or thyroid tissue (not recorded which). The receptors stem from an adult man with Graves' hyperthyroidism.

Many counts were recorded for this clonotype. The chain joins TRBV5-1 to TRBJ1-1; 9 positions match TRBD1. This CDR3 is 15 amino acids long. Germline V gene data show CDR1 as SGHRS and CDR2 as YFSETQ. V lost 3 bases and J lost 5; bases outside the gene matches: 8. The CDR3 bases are TGCGCCAGCAGCTCGGGGACAGGGTGGGAAACTGAAGCTTTCTTT. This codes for CASSSGTGWETEAFF. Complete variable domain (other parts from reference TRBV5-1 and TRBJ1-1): KAGVTQTPRYLIKTRGQQVTLSCSPISGHRSVSWYQQTPGQGLQFLFEYFSETQRNKGNFPGRFSGRQFSNSRSEMNVSTLELGDSALYLCASSSGTGWETEAFFGQGTRLTVV.

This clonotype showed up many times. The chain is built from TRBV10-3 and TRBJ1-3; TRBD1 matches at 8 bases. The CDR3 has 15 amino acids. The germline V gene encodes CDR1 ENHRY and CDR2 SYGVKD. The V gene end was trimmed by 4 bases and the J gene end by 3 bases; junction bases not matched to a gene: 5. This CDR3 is CAISVGRGLGNTIYF. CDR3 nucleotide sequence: TGTGCCATCAGTGTGGGCAGGGGGCTTGGAAACACCATATATTTT.

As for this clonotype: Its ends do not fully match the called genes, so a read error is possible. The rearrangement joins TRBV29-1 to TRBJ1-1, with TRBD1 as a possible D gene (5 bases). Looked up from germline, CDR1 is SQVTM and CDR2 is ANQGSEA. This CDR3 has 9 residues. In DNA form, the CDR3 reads TGCAGCGTTGTCGTAGCCCAGGGATTT. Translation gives CSVVVAQGF.

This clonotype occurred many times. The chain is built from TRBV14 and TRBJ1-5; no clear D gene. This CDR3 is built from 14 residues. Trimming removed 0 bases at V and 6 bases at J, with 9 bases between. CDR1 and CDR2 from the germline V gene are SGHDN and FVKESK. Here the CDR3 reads CASSQDYPGQPQHF. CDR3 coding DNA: TGTGCCAGCAGCCAAGATTATCCGGGTCAGCCCCAGCATTTT.

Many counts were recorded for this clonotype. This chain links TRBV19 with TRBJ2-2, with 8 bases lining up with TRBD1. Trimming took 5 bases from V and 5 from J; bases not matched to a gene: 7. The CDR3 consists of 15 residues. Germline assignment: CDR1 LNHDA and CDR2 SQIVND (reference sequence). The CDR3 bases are TGTGCCAGTAGTCCTGGACAGGGTACAACCGGGGAGCTGTTTTTT. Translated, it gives CASSPGQGTTGELFF.

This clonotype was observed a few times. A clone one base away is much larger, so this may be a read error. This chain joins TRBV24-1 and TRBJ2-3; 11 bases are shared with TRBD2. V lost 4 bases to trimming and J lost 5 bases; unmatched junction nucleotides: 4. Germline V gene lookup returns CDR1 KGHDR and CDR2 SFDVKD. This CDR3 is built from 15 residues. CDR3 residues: CATSDLAGGVDTQYF. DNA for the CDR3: TGTGCCACCAGTGACCTAGCGGGGGGCGTAGATACGCAGTATTTT.

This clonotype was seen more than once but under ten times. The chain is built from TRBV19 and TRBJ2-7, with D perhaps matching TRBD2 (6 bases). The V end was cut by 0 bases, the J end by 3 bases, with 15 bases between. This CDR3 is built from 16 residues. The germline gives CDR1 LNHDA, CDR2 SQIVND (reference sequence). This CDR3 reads CASSIDGAAGSYEQYF. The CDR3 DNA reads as TGTGCCAGTAGTATAGATGGGGCGGCGGGGAGCTACGAGCAGTACTTC. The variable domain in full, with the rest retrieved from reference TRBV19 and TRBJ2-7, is DGGITQSPKYLFRKEGQNVTLSCEQNLNHDAMYWYRQDPGQGLRLIYYSQIVNDFQKGDIAEGYSVSREKKESFPLTVTSAQKNPTAFYLCASSIDGAAGSYEQYFGPGTRLTVT.

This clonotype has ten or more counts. The DNA of the CDR3 is TGCAGTGCTAGAGGTTTGGGACAGCTGAACACTGAAGCTTTCTTT. Its translation: CSARGLGQLNTEAFF. This chain joins TRBV20-1 and TRBJ1-1; 7 bases are shared with TRBD1. Trimming at V came to 1 base and at J to 0 bases, leaving 5 bases not matched to a gene. The CDR3 has 15 amino acids. Germline-derived CDR1 and CDR2 are DFQATT and SNEGSKA (reference sequence).

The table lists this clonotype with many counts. CDR3 DNA: TGTGCCAGCAGCTCCAACAGCATCGAGCAGTACTTC. This gives the protein CASSSNSIEQYF. The chain uses TRBV5-6 and TRBJ2-7; D gene ambiguous. V was cut by 3 bases and J by 6 bases, with 10 bases left in between. The CDR3 is 12 residues long. Germline CDR1 SGHDT, CDR2 YYEEEE.

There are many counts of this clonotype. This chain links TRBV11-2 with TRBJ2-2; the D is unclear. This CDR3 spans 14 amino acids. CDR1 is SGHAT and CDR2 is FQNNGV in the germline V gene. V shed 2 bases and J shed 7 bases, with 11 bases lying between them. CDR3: CASSLYADDGELFF. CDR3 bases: TGTGCCAGCAGCTTATACGCGGACGACGGGGAGCTGTTTTTT.

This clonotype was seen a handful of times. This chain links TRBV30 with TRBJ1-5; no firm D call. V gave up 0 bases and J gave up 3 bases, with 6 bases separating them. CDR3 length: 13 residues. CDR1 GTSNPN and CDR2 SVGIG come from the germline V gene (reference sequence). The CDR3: CAWSVQTNQPQHF. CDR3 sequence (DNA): TGTGCCTGGAGTGTACAGACCAATCAGCCCCAGCATTTT.

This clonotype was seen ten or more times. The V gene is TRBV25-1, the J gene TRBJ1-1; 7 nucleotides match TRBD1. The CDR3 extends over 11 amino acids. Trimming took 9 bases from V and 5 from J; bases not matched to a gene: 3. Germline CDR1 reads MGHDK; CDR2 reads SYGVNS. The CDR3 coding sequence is TGTGCCAGTTGGACAGGAACTGAAGCTTTCTTT. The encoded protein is CASWTGTEAFF.

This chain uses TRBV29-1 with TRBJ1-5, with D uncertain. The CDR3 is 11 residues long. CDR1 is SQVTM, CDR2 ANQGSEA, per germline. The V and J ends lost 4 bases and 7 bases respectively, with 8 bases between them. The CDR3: CSVASGQPQHF. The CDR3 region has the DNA TGCAGCGTTGCTTCGGGGCAGCCCCAGCATTTT. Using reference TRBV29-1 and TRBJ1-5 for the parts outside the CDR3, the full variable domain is SAVISQKPSRDICQRGTSLTIQCQVDSQVTMMFWYRQQPGQSLTLIATANQGSEATYESGFVIDKFPISRPNLTFSTLTVSNMSPEDSSIYLCSVASGQPQHFGDGTRLSIL.

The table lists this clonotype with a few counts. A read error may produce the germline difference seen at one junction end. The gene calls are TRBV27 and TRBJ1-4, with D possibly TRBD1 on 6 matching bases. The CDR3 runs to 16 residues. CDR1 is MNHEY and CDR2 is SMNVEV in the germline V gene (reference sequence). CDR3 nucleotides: TGTGCCAGCAGTCTGCGACCGGGACAATTGTATGAGAAACTGTTTTTT. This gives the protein CASSLRPGQLYEKLFF.

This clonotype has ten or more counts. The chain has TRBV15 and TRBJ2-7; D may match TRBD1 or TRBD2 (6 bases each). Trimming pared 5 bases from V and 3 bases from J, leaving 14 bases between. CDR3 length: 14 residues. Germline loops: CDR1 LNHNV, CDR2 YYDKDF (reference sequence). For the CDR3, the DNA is TGTGCCACCAGCCGCGGGGACATTTACTACGAGCAGTACTTC. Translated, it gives CATSRGDIYYEQYF.

Here the CDR3 DNA reads TGCGCCAGCAGCCAAGATCGGAGTATCTATGGCTACACCTTC. It specifies CASSQDRSIYGYTF. This chain connects TRBV4-3 to TRBJ1-2, with D unclear. V gave up 0 bases and J gave up 4 bases, with 9 bases separating them. The germline gives CDR1 LGHNA, CDR2 YSLEER. CDR3 length: 14 residues.

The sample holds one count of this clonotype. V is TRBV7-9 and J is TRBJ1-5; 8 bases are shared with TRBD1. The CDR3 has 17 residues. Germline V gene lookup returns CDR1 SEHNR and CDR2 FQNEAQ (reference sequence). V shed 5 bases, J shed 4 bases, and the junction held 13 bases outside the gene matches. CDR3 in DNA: TGTGCCAGCAGCCATGTCGGGCAGGGGGCGAGTAATCAGCCCCAGCATTTT. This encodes CASSHVGQGASNQPQHF.

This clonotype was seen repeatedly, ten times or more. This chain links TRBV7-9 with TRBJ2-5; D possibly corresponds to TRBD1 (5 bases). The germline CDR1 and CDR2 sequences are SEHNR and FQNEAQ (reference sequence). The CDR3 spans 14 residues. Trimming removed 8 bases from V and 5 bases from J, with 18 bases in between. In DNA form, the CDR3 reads TGTGCCAGCTCGCAGGGCCAGGTAGTGGAGACCCAGTACTTC. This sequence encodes CASSQGQVVETQYF. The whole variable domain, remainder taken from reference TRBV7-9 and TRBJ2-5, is DTGVSQNPRHKITKRGQNVTFRCDPISEHNRLYWYRQTLGQGPEFLTYFQNEAQLEKSRLLSDRFSAERPKGSFSTLEIQRTEQGDSAMYLCASSQGQVVETQYFGPGTRLLVL.

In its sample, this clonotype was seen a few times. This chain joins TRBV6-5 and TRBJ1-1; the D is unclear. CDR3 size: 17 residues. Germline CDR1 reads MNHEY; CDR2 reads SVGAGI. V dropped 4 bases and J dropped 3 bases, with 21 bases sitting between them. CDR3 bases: TGTGCCAGCAGTTTTGGATTTCTCAAAGCAGCGCACACTGAAGCTTTCTTT. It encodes CASSFGFLKAAHTEAFF.

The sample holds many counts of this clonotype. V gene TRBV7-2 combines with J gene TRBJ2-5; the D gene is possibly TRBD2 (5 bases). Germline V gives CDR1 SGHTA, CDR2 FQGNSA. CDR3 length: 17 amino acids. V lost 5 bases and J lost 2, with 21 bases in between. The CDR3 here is CASSPVLRGFGQETQYF. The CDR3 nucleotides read TGTGCCAGCAGCCCTGTCCTACGGGGATTTGGGCAAGAGACCCAGTACTTC.

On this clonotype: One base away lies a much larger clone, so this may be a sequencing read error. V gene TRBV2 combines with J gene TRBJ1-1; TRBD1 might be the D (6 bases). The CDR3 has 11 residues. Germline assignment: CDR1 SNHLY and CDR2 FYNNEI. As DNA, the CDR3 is TGTGCCAGCGAGGGGGGCACTGAAACTTTCTTT. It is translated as CASEGGTETFF.

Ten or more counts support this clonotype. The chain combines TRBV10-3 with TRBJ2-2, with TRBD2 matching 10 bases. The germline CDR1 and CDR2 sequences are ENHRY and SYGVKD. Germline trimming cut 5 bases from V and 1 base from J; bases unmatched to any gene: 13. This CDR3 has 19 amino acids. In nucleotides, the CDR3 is TGTGCCATCAGTCCCTCCGGGCCAGGACTAGCGGTGAACACCGGGGAGCTGTTTTTT. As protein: CAISPSGPGLAVNTGELFF.

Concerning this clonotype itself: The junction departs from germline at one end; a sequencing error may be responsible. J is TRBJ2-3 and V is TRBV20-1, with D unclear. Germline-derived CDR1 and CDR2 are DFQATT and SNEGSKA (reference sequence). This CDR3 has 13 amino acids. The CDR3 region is CSASTRRTDMQYF. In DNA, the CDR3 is TGCAGTGCTAGTACTCGACGCACAGATATGCAGTATTTT.

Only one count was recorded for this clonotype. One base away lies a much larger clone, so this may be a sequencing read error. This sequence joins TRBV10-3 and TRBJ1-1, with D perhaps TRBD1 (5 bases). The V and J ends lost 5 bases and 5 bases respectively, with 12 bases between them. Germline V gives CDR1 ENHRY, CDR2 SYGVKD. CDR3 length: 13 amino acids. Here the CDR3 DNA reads TGTGCCATCAGTTACTATGGGGGAACTGAAGCTTTCTTT. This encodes CAISYYGGTEAFF.

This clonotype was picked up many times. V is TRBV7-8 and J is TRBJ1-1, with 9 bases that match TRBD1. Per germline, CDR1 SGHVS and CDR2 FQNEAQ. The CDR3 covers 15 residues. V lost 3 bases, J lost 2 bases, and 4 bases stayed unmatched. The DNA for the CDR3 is TGTGCCAGCAGCTTCAACAGGGGGCGAAACACTGAAGCTTTCTTT. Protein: CASSFNRGRNTEAFF.